Included here is one T cell receptor (beta chain) sequence, with context. The entry originates in a study of control samples from healthy donors and cancer patients. Profiled with immunoSEQ multiplex PCR; TCRdb holds only in-frame clones, not every one. The table lists 130,000 or so clones, roughly 92% of them singletons. CDR1 is SGHDT and CDR2 is YYEEEE in the germline V gene. The CDR3 is 15 amino acids. With 0 bases removed from V and 3 bases from J, the gap between germline ends came to 13 bases. The sequencing input was blood. The chain combines TRBV5-6 with TRBJ2-7; D remains ambiguous. This TCR was recovered from a young man in good health. For the CDR3, the DNA is TGTGCCAGCAGCTTGGTTGTGAACCTTAACTACGAGCAGTACTTC. This codes for CASSLVVNLNYEQYF.